A selection of T cell receptor beta chains follows, all from one sample in a study of CD8 T cells in ankylosing spondylitis. Each CDR3 protein is one row after TCRdb ran MiXCR on the 5' RACE reads. The sample has roughly 230,000 distinct CDR3 sequences; 15% to 20% are singletons. Sequenced material: blood, either unsorted or a sorted T cell fraction (not recorded which). Receptor source: a male donor with ankylosing spondylitis or in good health (not recorded which). The CDR3 runs from the conserved cysteine through the conserved F or W. A D gene is named only where the DNA matches it firmly. A row's size may be missing; if present it is once, few, many or a size class.

size: few
J: TRBJ2-7
V: TRBV7-9
D: TRBD1
CDR3: CASSSNEQGFAYEQYF
DNA: TGTGCCAGCAGCTCGAACGAACAGGGGTTCGCGTACGAGCAGTACTTC

size: few
J: TRBJ2-4
V: TRBV7-9
D: TRBD2
CDR3: CASSPMGRGEWNIQYF
DNA: TGTGCCAGCAGCCCTATGGGGCGGGGGGAGTGGAACATTCAGTACTTC

size: few
J: TRBJ2-7
V: TRBV7-6
D: NA
CDR3: CASSQLTSDEQYF
DNA: TGTGCCAGCAGCCAACTGACTAGTGACGAGCAGTACTTC

size: few
J: TRBJ2-2
V: TRBV12-3/TRBV12-4
D: TRBD2
CDR3: CASSSPTSGNTGELFF
DNA: TGTGCCAGCAGTTCCCCGACTAGCGGAAACACCGGGGAGCTGTTTTTT

size: NA
J: TRBJ2-5
V: TRBV20-1
D: NA
CDR3: CSALDLGTQYF
DNA: TGCAGTGCTCTAGACTTAGGGACCCAGTACTTC

size: NA
J: TRBJ2-1
V: TRBV7-8
D: NA
CDR3: CASVGPPDNEQFF
DNA: TGTGCCAGCGTGGGGCCTCCCGACAATGAGCAGTTCTTC

size: few
J: TRBJ2-2
V: TRBV7-2
D: TRBD2
CDR3: CASSHPLAGDNTGELFF
DNA: TGTGCCAGCAGTCATCCACTAGCGGGAGACAACACCGGGGAGCTGTTTTTT

size: NA
J: TRBJ2-1
V: TRBV6-4
D: TRBD2
CDR3: CASSDSSFATSGLNEQFF
DNA: TGTGCCAGCAGTGACTCAAGTTTCGCGACTAGCGGTCTCAATGAGCAGTTCTTC

size: few
J: TRBJ2-7
V: TRBV20-1
D: TRBD2
CDR3: CSARVVAGIEQYF
DNA: TGCAGTGCTAGGGTAGTAGCGGGAATCGAGCAGTACTTC

size: NA
J: TRBJ2-2
V: TRBV4-3
D: NA
CDR3: CASSQGRAAGELFF
DNA: TGCGCCAGCAGCCAAGGAAGGGCCGCCGGGGAGCTGTTTTTT

size: few
J: TRBJ2-1
V: TRBV29-1
D: TRBD2
CDR3: CSVDGEGGKELF
DNA: TGCAGCGTTGACGGGGAGGGAGGGAAGGAGCTCTTC

size: NA
J: TRBJ2-5
V: TRBV12-5
D: TRBD1
CDR3: CASETQGAQETQYF
DNA: TGTGCTAGTGAGACACAGGGGGCGCAGGAGACCCAGTACTTC

size: few
J: TRBJ2-1
V: TRBV11-2
D: NA
CDR3: CASSLEGGDNEQFF
DNA: TGTGCCAGCAGCTTAGAGGGTGGGGACAATGAGCAGTTCTTC

size: few
J: TRBJ2-7
V: TRBV6-2/TRBV6-3
D: NA
CDR3: CASSYSGAYEQYF
DNA: TGTGCCAGCAGTTACTCTGGGGCCTACGAGCAGTACTTC

size: NA
J: TRBJ2-1
V: TRBV12-3/TRBV12-4
D: TRBD2
CDR3: CASTDTAGLAGGEQFF
DNA: TGTGCCAGCACCGATACGGCCGGACTAGCGGGAGGTGAGCAGTTCTTC

size: many
J: TRBJ1-5
V: TRBV11-1
D: NA
CDR3: CASSRAAGQPQHF
DNA: TGTGCCAGCAGCAGGGCGGCGGGACAGCCCCAGCATTTT

size: NA
J: TRBJ2-5
V: TRBV15
D: NA
CDR3: CATSRDRGDGTQYF
DNA: TGTGCCACCAGCAGAGATCGTGGGGACGGGACCCAGTACTTC

size: NA
J: TRBJ1-6
V: TRBV27
D: NA
CDR3: CASSFMGLDSPLHF
DNA: TGTGCCAGCAGTTTTATGGGGCTCGATTCACCCCTCCACTTT

size: few
J: TRBJ1-2
V: TRBV4-3
D: NA
CDR3: CASSQDLRGPTNYGYTF
DNA: TGCGCCAGCAGCCAAGATCTCAGGGGACCCACTAACTATGGCTACACCTTC

size: NA
J: TRBJ2-1
V: TRBV7-3
D: TRBD2
CDR3: CASSPRAGGPYNEQFF
DNA: TGTGCCAGCAGTCCCCGAGCGGGAGGACCCTACAATGAGCAGTTCTTC

size: once
J: TRBJ2-3
V: TRBV5-1
D: NA
CDR3: CASSLFGGTDTQYF
DNA: TGCGCCAGCAGCTTGTTTGGGGGCACAGATACGCAGTATTTT

size: few
J: TRBJ2-7
V: TRBV28
D: NA
CDR3: CASSNLETSVDEQYF
DNA: TGTGCCAGCAGCAACCTTGAAACTTCTGTAGACGAGCAGTACTTC

size: NA
J: TRBJ1-1
V: TRBV29-1
D: TRBD1
CDR3: CSVEGEQGASEAFF
DNA: TGCAGCGTTGAAGGTGAGCAGGGGGCCTCTGAAGCTTTCTTT

size: few
J: TRBJ2-1
V: TRBV5-1
D: TRBD1
CDR3: CASSLAPNRDSLSSYNEQFF
DNA: TGCGCCAGCAGCTTGGCACCGAACCGGGACAGCCTAAGCTCCTACAATGAGCAGTTCTTC

size: few
J: TRBJ2-5
V: TRBV4-1
D: TRBD2
CDR3: CASSGRGTSAQETQYF
DNA: TGCGCCAGCAGCGGCCGGGGGACTAGCGCCCAAGAGACCCAGTACTTC

size: few
J: TRBJ2-5
V: TRBV9
D: NA
CDR3: CASSPQGGEETQYF
DNA: TGTGCCAGCAGCCCACAAGGTGGGGAAGAGACCCAGTACTTC

size: many
J: TRBJ2-7
V: TRBV29-1
D: NA
CDR3: CSVGFGYEQYF
DNA: TGCAGCGTAGGTTTCGGGTACGAGCAGTACTTC

size: many
J: TRBJ2-3
V: TRBV4-1
D: NA
CDR3: CASSQEDTDTQYF
DNA: TGCGCCAGCAGCCAAGAGGACACAGATACGCAGTATTTT

size: many
J: TRBJ2-7
V: TRBV2
D: TRBD1
CDR3: CASSGDSSYEQYF
DNA: TGTGCCAGCAGTGGGGACAGTTCCTACGAGCAGTACTTC

size: NA
J: TRBJ2-1
V: TRBV29-1
D: TRBD2
CDR3: CSVAVAGDSDEQFF
DNA: TGCAGCGTCGCTGTAGCGGGAGATTCGGATGAGCAGTTCTTC

size: NA
J: TRBJ2-7
V: TRBV4-3
D: NA
CDR3: CASSQEGHSYEQYF
DNA: TGCGCCAGCAGCCAAGAAGGGCACTCCTACGAGCAGTACTTC

size: many
J: TRBJ2-1
V: TRBV9
D: NA
CDR3: CASSVEPAPTYNEQFF
DNA: TGTGCCAGCAGCGTAGAGCCAGCGCCGACCTACAATGAGCAGTTCTTC

size: NA
J: TRBJ2-2
V: TRBV21-1
D: NA
CDR3: CASSKVQRDPTGELFF
DNA: TGTGCCAGCAGCAAAGTTCAGCGGGACCCCACCGGGGAGCTGTTTTTT

size: NA
J: TRBJ2-1
V: TRBV2
D: TRBD1
CDR3: CASLQGQGANEQFF
DNA: TGTGCCAGCCTCCAGGGACAGGGAGCCAATGAGCAGTTCTTC

size: NA
J: TRBJ2-1
V: TRBV4-1
D: TRBD2
CDR3: CASSLRETSGRIYEQFF
DNA: TGCGCCAGCAGCCTAAGGGAGACTAGCGGGAGAATCTATGAGCAGTTCTTC

size: few
J: TRBJ2-3
V: TRBV7-9
D: NA
CDR3: CASRSFLVDTQYF
DNA: TGTGCCAGCAGAAGCTTCCTGGTAGATACGCAGTATTTT

size: NA
J: TRBJ2-5
V: TRBV9
D: NA
CDR3: CASSVDLGLQETQYF
DNA: TGTGCCAGCAGCGTAGATTTGGGACTCCAAGAGACCCAGTACTTC

size: NA
J: TRBJ2-3
V: TRBV6-2/TRBV6-3
D: NA
CDR3: CASMAGTDTQYF
DNA: TGTGCCAGCATGGCCGGCACAGATACGCAGTATTTT

size: NA
J: TRBJ1-1
V: TRBV4-1
D: NA
CDR3: CASSQQGGANTEAFF
DNA: TGCGCCAGCAGCCAGCAGGGAGGGGCGAACACTGAAGCTTTCTTT

size: NA
J: TRBJ2-1
V: TRBV6-2/TRBV6-3
D: TRBD2
CDR3: CASSYPGGAPTNYEQFF
DNA: TGTGCCAGCAGTTACCCGGGGGGAGCGCCTACAAACTATGAGCAGTTCTTC

size: NA
J: TRBJ2-3
V: TRBV7-9
D: NA
CDR3: CASQADTQYF
DNA: TGTGCCAGCCAAGCAGATACGCAGTATTTT

size: few
J: TRBJ1-1
V: TRBV5-1
D: NA
CDR3: CASSKNTASNTEAFF
DNA: TGCGCCAGCAGTAAAAACACAGCCAGTAACACTGAAGCTTTCTTT

size: NA
J: TRBJ2-7
V: TRBV4-2
D: NA
CDR3: CASSQGAAGYEQYF
DNA: TGTGCCAGCAGCCAAGGGGCCGCGGGCTACGAGCAGTACTTC

size: few
J: TRBJ2-7
V: TRBV4-3
D: NA
CDR3: CASSHQGLIYEQYF
DNA: TGCGCCAGCAGCCACCAGGGACTGATCTACGAGCAGTACTTC

size: many
J: TRBJ2-5
V: TRBV12-3/TRBV12-4
D: TRBD1
CDR3: CASRSDRGEETQYF
DNA: TGTGCCAGCAGATCGGACAGGGGCGAAGAGACCCAGTACTTC

size: NA
J: TRBJ1-5
V: TRBV9
D: NA
CDR3: CASSVGGSDQPQHF
DNA: TGTGCCAGCAGCGTAGGAGGGAGCGATCAGCCCCAGCATTTT

size: many
J: TRBJ2-1
V: TRBV4-3
D: TRBD2
CDR3: CASSQTSGSYNEQFF
DNA: TGTGCCAGCAGCCAGACTAGCGGGTCATACAATGAGCAGTTCTTC

size: NA
J: TRBJ1-1
V: TRBV12-3/TRBV12-4
D: NA
CDR3: CASSLNGEAFF
DNA: TGTGCCAGCAGTTTAAACGGTGAAGCTTTCTTT

size: once
J: TRBJ1-4
V: TRBV4-2
D: NA
CDR3: CASSQESGTNEKLFF
DNA: TGTGCCAGCAGCCAAGAGTCAGGGACTAATGAAAAACTGTTTTTT

size: many
J: TRBJ2-5
V: TRBV6-5
D: TRBD2
CDR3: CASSYSGLAGETQYF
DNA: TGTGCCAGCAGTTACTCGGGACTAGCGGGAGAGACCCAGTACTTC

size: NA
J: TRBJ1-6
V: TRBV6-6
D: TRBD1
CDR3: CASSTLDREPLHF
DNA: TGTGCCAGCAGTACCCTGGACAGGGAACCCCTCCACTTT

size: few
J: TRBJ1-2
V: TRBV4-1
D: TRBD1
CDR3: CASSQEHRGSYGYTF
DNA: TGCGCCAGCAGCCAAGAACACAGGGGATCCTATGGCTACACCTTC

size: NA
J: TRBJ1-4
V: TRBV29-1
D: NA
CDR3: CSVKSQTNEKLFF
DNA: TGCAGCGTCAAGAGTCAAACTAATGAAAAACTGTTTTTT

size: few
J: TRBJ2-1
V: TRBV4-3
D: NA
CDR3: CASSHTGAYNEQFF
DNA: TGCGCCAGCAGCCATACGGGGGCTTACAATGAGCAGTTCTTC

size: NA
J: TRBJ2-7
V: TRBV6-2/TRBV6-3
D: TRBD1
CDR3: CASSYWDRGLDEQYF
DNA: TGTGCCAGCAGTTACTGGGACAGGGGGCTCGACGAGCAGTACTTC